A single sample gave rise to the 24 T cell receptor beta chains below, sequenced in a study of metastatic and nonmetastatic thyroid tumors. No patient had received any treatment before thyroid surgery. TCRdb re-processed the PCR reads through MiXCR. The repertoire has 43,000 or so clones, about 16% of them found once; the top ten carry roughly 22%. The sample was blood. The source of these receptors is a female donor with papillary thyroid cancer or a benign thyroid nodule (not recorded which). Some clones in this sample may be carry-over from other donors' samples.

This clone showed up many times. The gene calls are TRBV6-4 and TRBJ2-1; no definite D call. The CDR3 length is 13 residues. The germline V gene has CDR1 MRHNA and CDR2 SNTAGT. The V end lost 6 bases, the J end lost 6 bases, and 12 bases lay between the germline ends. The CDR3 region is CASSLSGSNEQFF. CDR3 nucleotide sequence: TGTGCCAGCAGCCTCTCCGGGTCCAATGAGCAGTTCTTC.

This clone was detected ten times or more. The rearrangement joins TRBV7-9 to TRBJ1-5; TRBD1 matches at 8 bases. This CDR3 spans 14 amino acids. CDR1 is SEHNR and CDR2 is FQNEAQ in the germline V gene (reference sequence). Trimming removed 5 bases from V and 3 bases from J; junction bases left unmatched: 3. CDR3 residues: CASSKTGDNQPQHF. CDR3 DNA: TGTGCCAGCAGCAAGACAGGGGACAATCAGCCCCAGCATTTT.

A few counts support this clone. The chain combines TRBV2 with TRBJ2-1; 14 positions match TRBD2. In germline, CDR1 is SNHLY, CDR2 FYNNEI. The V segment lost 10 bases and the J segment 8 bases; nucleotides outside the gene matches: 13. This CDR3 is built from 16 residues. Here the CDR3 reads CATRLAGGDFVDEQFF. CDR3 in DNA: TGTGCCACCCGACTAGCGGGGGGGGACTTTGTAGATGAGCAGTTCTTC.

The rearrangement uses TRBV18 and TRBJ2-1, with 9 nucleotides matching TRBD2. This CDR3 is built from 15 residues. The V gene's germline CDR1 is KGHSH and CDR2 LQKENI. Germline trimming cut 1 base from V and 5 bases from J; bases unmatched to any gene: 3. The CDR3 bases are TGTGCCAGCTCACCACTAGCGGGAGTTGACAATGAGCAGTTCTTC. Protein: CASSPLAGVDNEQFF.

The table lists this clone with many counts. The sample carries other DNA sequences with the same CDR3. V and J are TRBV29-1 and TRBJ1-2, with D maybe TRBD1 (6 bases). Germline assignment: CDR1 SQVTM and CDR2 ANQGSEA. CDR3 length: 11 amino acids. Deletions cut 6 bases from V and 13 bases from J, with 18 bases between. The CDR3 DNA reads as TGCAGCGTCCGCCGGGACAATAGACGCACCTTC. The encoded protein is CSVRRDNRRTF.

This clone was picked up many times. The rearrangement joins TRBV29-1 to TRBJ1-2; possibly TRBD1 for D (5 bases). The V gene's germline CDR1 is SQVTM and CDR2 ANQGSEA. There are 13 residues in the CDR3. The germline V and J ends were trimmed by 6 bases and 6 bases, with 17 bases remaining between them. CDR3 DNA sequence: TGCAGCGTCAACTTTGGGGGGATACATGGCTACACCTTC. Translation gives CSVNFGGIHGYTF.

This chain joins TRBV27 and TRBJ1-6; no clear D. The germline V gene encodes CDR1 MNHEY and CDR2 SMNVEV (reference sequence). V was cut by 6 bases and J by 10 bases, with 16 bases left in between. The CDR3 length is 14 residues. The CDR3 nucleotides are TGTGCCAGCAGCAGACGGTGGTCGGGATCACCCCTCCACTTT. It encodes CASSRRWSGSPLHF.

This clone was found many times. The V call is TRBV11-1, the J call TRBJ2-7; 12 bases match TRBD2. V lost 4 bases to trimming and J lost 2 bases; unmatched junction nucleotides: 3. This CDR3 comprises 15 residues. Germline V lookup: CDR1 SGHAT, CDR2 FQDESV (reference sequence). CDR3 residues: CASSYGLAGTYEQYF. For the CDR3, the DNA is TGTGCCAGCAGCTATGGACTAGCGGGAACCTACGAGCAGTACTTC.

To note about this clone: A junction boundary mismatches the germline segment, possibly from a read error. The V call is TRBV9, the J call TRBJ1-3, with TRBD1 matching 7 bases. CDR1 is SGDLS, CDR2 YYNGEE, per germline. This CDR3 spans 14 amino acids. The CDR3 is CASSLDRAGNTICF. CDR3 in DNA: TGTGCCAGCAGCCTCGACAGGGCTGGAAACACCATATGTTTT.

This clone has a handful of counts. This chain links TRBV27 with TRBJ1-1; TRBD1 agrees at 9 bases. This CDR3 has 14 amino acids. V lost 5 bases to trimming and J lost 1 base; unmatched junction nucleotides: 2. CDR1 is MNHEY, CDR2 SMNVEV, per germline (reference sequence). The CDR3 loop reads CASSPGQGNTEAFF. The DNA of the CDR3 is TGTGCCAGCAGTCCGGGACAGGGGAACACTGAAGCTTTCTTT.

Regarding this clone: A much larger clone lies one base from this, so it may be a read error. The rearrangement uses TRBV3-1 and TRBJ1-1, with a weak D call TRBD1 (5 bases). The CDR3 totals 15 residues. Trimming removed 7 bases from V and 2 bases from J, with 17 bases in between. The germline gives CDR1 LGHDT, CDR2 YNNKEL (reference sequence). The CDR3 loop is CASNLGPDINTEAFF. The CDR3 DNA follows: TGTGCCAGCAATCTGGGCCCGGACATTAACACTGAAGCTTTCTTT.

This clone has at least ten counts. This chain uses TRBV18 with TRBJ1-1; D is undetermined. Trimming took 1 base from V and 4 from J, leaving 13 bases between them. The length of the CDR3 is 15 residues. Germline assignment: CDR1 KGHSH and CDR2 LQKENI. CDR3 in amino acids: CASSPLIAEGTEAFF. The CDR3 DNA sequence: TGTGCCAGCTCACCACTTATCGCGGAGGGCACTGAAGCTTTCTTT.

The chain uses TRBV11-2 and TRBJ2-1, with 7 bases identical to TRBD1. The CDR3 consists of 16 residues. Germline V gives CDR1 SGHAT, CDR2 FQNNGV. V shed 1 base, J shed 7 bases, and the junction held 10 bases outside the gene matches. CDR3 nucleotides: TGTGCCAGCAGCTTAGGATCCAACAGGGGTGGGAATGAGCAGTTCTTC. Amino acids: CASSLGSNRGGNEQFF. The full variable domain, in which reference TRBV11-2 and TRBJ2-1 provide the parts outside the CDR3, is EAGVAQSPRYKIIEKRQSVAFWCNPISGHATLYWYQQILGQGPKLLIQFQNNGVVDDSQLPKDRFSAERLKGVDSTLKIQPAKLEDSAVYLCASSLGSNRGGNEQFFGPGTRLTVL.

This clone was seen only a few times. This may stem from a read error, because a much larger clone lies one nucleotide away. V usage is TRBV12-3 or TRBV12-4 and J usage is TRBJ2-5, with D possibly called TRBD1 or TRBD2 (5 bases each). The CDR3 runs 14 residues. Trimming removed 4 bases at V and 5 bases at J, with 14 bases between. CDR3 DNA: TGTGCCAGCAGTTCGGGGCTATCGTTGGAGACCCAGTACTTC. This translates into CASSSGLSLETQYF.

This clone was recorded many times. The genes are TRBV6-1 and TRBJ2-5; 8 bases align to TRBD1. CDR3 length: 14 amino acids. The germline gives CDR1 MNHNS, CDR2 SASEGT. V was pared by 10 bases and J by 1 base, with 8 bases of the junction left unmatched. CDR3 in amino acids: CATKDRVGQETQYF. The CDR3, as DNA: TGTGCCACCAAGGACAGGGTGGGCCAAGAGACCCAGTACTTC.

This clone occurred a few times. The V and J genes are TRBV12-3 or TRBV12-4 and TRBJ1-4; D is ambiguous. V shed 5 bases and J shed 5 bases, with 12 bases lying between them. CDR3 length equals 14 residues. CDR3 nucleotide sequence: TGTGCCAGCAGTAGGTCCGGTTTCAATGAAAAACTGTTTTTT. Protein product: CASSRSGFNEKLFF.

About this clone itself: One junction end does not reproduce the germline sequence, and a read error may be involved. The sample holds other DNA sequences that translate to the same CDR3. The CDR3 spells CASSYSTGRISPLHF. The CDR3 nucleotides are TGCGCCAGCAGTTACTCGACAGGGAGGATTTCACCACTCCACTTT. The chain recombines TRBV6-5 with TRBJ1-6; TRBD1 matches 7 bases. Germline-derived CDR1 and CDR2 are MNHEY and SVGAGI. The CDR3 contains 15 residues.

This clone has a handful of counts. The J gene is TRBJ1-3, the V gene TRBV10-3; 7 bases align to TRBD1. The trim removed 4 bases at V and 1 base at J, leaving 4 bases unmatched. The CDR3 length is 15 residues. Germline CDR1 and CDR2: ENHRY and SYGVKD. The CDR3 nucleotides read TGTGCCATCAGTGTCGACAGGGCATCTGGAAACACCATATATTTT. It specifies CAISVDRASGNTIYF.

Notes on this clone: The junction departs from germline at one end; a sequencing error may be responsible. The CDR3 protein is CDTTQGTVELFF. The CDR3 DNA is TGTGACACCACGCAGGGGACCGTGGAGCTGTTTTTT. The V gene is TRBV7-2, the J gene TRBJ2-2; the D gene is possibly TRBD1 (6 bases). This CDR3 contains 12 residues. From germline, CDR1 is SGHTA and CDR2 FQGNSA.

This rearrangement joins TRBV20-1 to TRBJ2-7, with D perhaps TRBD2 (6 bases). The CDR3 has 14 amino acids. V was cut by 1 base and J by 7 bases, with 17 bases left in between. Germline CDR1 is DFQATT and CDR2 is SNEGSKA (reference sequence). The CDR3 loop is CSARADGPEGEQYF. As DNA, the CDR3 is TGCAGTGCTAGAGCCGACGGTCCGGAGGGGGAGCAGTACTTC.

This clone was seen at least ten times. The same CDR3 can be traced to other DNA sequences in this sample. The rearrangement links TRBV18 to TRBJ1-4; TRBD1 agrees at 8 bases. Unmatched junction bases numbered 3, after V lost 4 bases and J lost 5 bases. The CDR3 runs 14 residues. Germline CDR1 KGHSH, CDR2 LQKENI. The DNA for the CDR3 is TGTGCCAGCTCACAAGGACAGGGAAATGAAAAACTGTTTTTT. Protein product: CASSQGQGNEKLFF. Combining the CDR3 with reference TRBV18 and TRBJ1-4 gives the whole variable domain NAGVMQNPRHLVRRRGQEARLRCSPMKGHSHVYWYRQLPEEGLKFMVYLQKENIIDESGMPKERFSAEFPKEGPSILRIQQVVRGDSAAYFCASSQGQGNEKLFFGSGTQLSVL.

This clone was counted at least ten times. V is TRBV10-2 and J is TRBJ1-3, with TRBD1 matching 8 bases. CDR1 and CDR2 from the germline V gene are WSHSY and SAAADI. V dropped 5 bases and J dropped 1; count of bases not matched to a gene: 4. CDR3 length: 15 residues. The CDR3 nucleotides read TGCGCCAGCAGTACCCAGGGGGCGTCTGGAAACACCATATATTTT. Encoded protein: CASSTQGASGNTIYF.

This clone was recorded many times. V and J are TRBV30 and TRBJ1-1; the D gene is possibly TRBD1 (5 bases). Per germline, CDR1 GTSNPN and CDR2 SVGIG (reference sequence). The CDR3 is made up of 18 amino acids. The V end was cut by 0 bases, the J end by 0 bases, with 20 bases between. The CDR3 DNA reads as TGTGCCTGGAGTGTAAGAGGTGGCGCGGGACCCATGAACACTGAAGCTTTCTTT. Translating it yields CAWSVRGGAGPMNTEAFF.

This clone appeared many times. The V call is TRBV12-5, the J call TRBJ2-5; D is undetermined. Germline CDR1 is LGHNT and CDR2 is FRNRAP. V dropped 3 bases and J dropped 1 base, with 12 bases sitting between them. The CDR3 extends over 15 amino acids. The CDR3 here is CASGFPLESQETQYF. Written as DNA, the CDR3 is TGTGCTAGTGGTTTCCCGCTGGAGTCCCAAGAGACCCAGTACTTC.